What follows describes a single TCR beta chain. No antigen is known for it. This sample is part of a study of shared clonotypes between healthy human individuals. Turning to the study itself: A couple of women and a few men aged 18 to 49 served as donors. Study-level findings and limits: Generally, estimated richness proved larger in naive subsets than it did in memory subsets.

Sorted-subset replicate PCR reactions were performed with about 200 ng DNA, corresponding to 25,000 to 35,000 T cell genomes. Generated by immunoSEQ multiplex PCR, the TCRdb table keeps only in-frame clones and is missing some. Here the sample spans over 1.4 million clones, about 96% being singletons. Trimming removed 4 bases from V and 3 bases from J, with 16 bases in between. Germline lookup yields CDR1 SQVTM and CDR2 ANQGSEA. This CDR3 has 14 amino acids. Sample: naive CD4+ T cells sorted from blood. Described subset: CD45RA+ positively selected. The V gene is TRBV29-1, the J gene TRBJ2-7; tentatively, D is TRBD1 (6 bases). The origin of this receptor is a young man in good health. The CDR3 reads CSVARDTFIYEQYF. Here the CDR3 DNA reads TGCAGCGTTGCTAGGGACACTTTTATCTACGAGCAGTACTTC.